Each of the 13 T cell receptor beta chains below was sequenced from the same sample in a study of regulatory T cells in long-lasting Graves disease. Researchers made TCR beta libraries by using iRepertoire HTBI primers and running Arm-PCR on CDR3 regions. TCRdb analysed the multiplex PCR reads with MiXCR anew, one entry per CDR3 protein. The table lists under 350,000 distinct CDR3 sequences, approximately 20% of them singletons. Time point: persistent/refractory GD, antithyroid drugs over 5 years with positive TRAb. PBMC-derived RNA was used for the TCR library. Sequenced here: peripheral blood mononuclear cells (PBMCs), sampled when the disease was refractory, from a patient treated with antithyroid drugs. Receptors originate from a female donor with Graves disease.

The chain joins TRBV7-9 to TRBJ2-2; 10 bases fit TRBD1. This CDR3 contains 16 residues. Germline CDR1 is SEHNR and CDR2 is FQNEAQ (reference sequence). After removal of 4 bases from V and 3 bases from J, the junction contained 5 bases not matched to a gene. CDR3 sequence reads: CASSSTGGFDTGELFF. The CDR3 nucleotides are TGTGCCAGCAGCTCGACAGGGGGCTTTGACACCGGGGAGCTGTTTTTT.

This clonotype has a handful of counts. The rearrangement uses TRBV29-1 and TRBJ2-5, with 9 bases that match TRBD2. The germline V gene encodes CDR1 SQVTM and CDR2 ANQGSEA. V shed 3 bases and J 3 bases; nucleotides not matched to a gene: 5. The CDR3 consists of 14 residues. Written as DNA, the CDR3 is TGCAGCGTTGAGGTAGCGGGAGTTGAAGAGACCCAGTACTTC. Residues: CSVEVAGVEETQYF.

CDR3 DNA: TGTGCCAGCAGCTTGGGGGCCCCCTATGGCTACACCTTC. It encodes CASSLGAPYGYTF. The chain couples TRBV7-9 to TRBJ1-2, with a weak D call TRBD1 (6 bases). This CDR3 has 13 amino acids. Trimming took 3 bases from V and 4 from J, leaving 9 bases between them. Germline CDR1 reads SEHNR; CDR2 reads FQNEAQ (reference sequence).

This clonotype showed up many times. V gene TRBV2 combines with J gene TRBJ2-5; D may be TRBD2 (6 bases). V dropped 8 bases and J dropped 4 bases, with 17 bases sitting between them. There are 14 residues in the CDR3. Germline V gene sequence: CDR1 SNHLY, CDR2 FYNNEI. CDR3 in DNA: TGTGCCAGCGGACAAAGGCGGGGAGCAGAGACCCAGTACTTC. It yields the protein CASGQRRGAETQYF.

This clonotype was recorded at least ten times. The chain links TRBV28 to TRBJ2-7; tentative D call: TRBD1 (6 bases). Trimming took off 1 base at V and 4 bases at J, with 8 bases between the two ends. Germline V gives CDR1 MDHEN, CDR2 SYDVKM. This CDR3 comprises 13 residues. This chain's CDR3 is CASSLFQGYEQYF. The CDR3 DNA follows: TGTGCCAGCAGTTTATTCCAGGGGTACGAGCAGTACTTC.

The chain carries TRBV25-1 and TRBJ1-2; 11 positions agree with TRBD1. Trimming removed 4 bases from V and 8 bases from J; junction bases left unmatched: 9. This CDR3 contains 15 residues. Germline-derived CDR1 and CDR2 are MGHDK and SYGVNS. CDR3 amino acids: CASSGWTGGSGGYTF. Here the CDR3 DNA reads TGTGCCAGCAGTGGTTGGACAGGGGGCTCGGGGGGCTACACCTTC.

V and J are TRBV5-6 and TRBJ2-3; 11 bases line up with TRBD2. Germline assignment: CDR1 SGHDT and CDR2 YYEEEE. CDR3 length: 16 residues. J was trimmed by 5 bases and V by 1 base; bases with no gene match: 6. The CDR3 sequence: CASSLLAGGLGDTQYF. In DNA form, the CDR3 reads TGTGCCAGCAGCTTGTTAGCGGGAGGGCTGGGAGATACGCAGTATTTT.

There are a few counts of this clonotype. The gene calls are TRBV12-3 or TRBV12-4 and TRBJ2-7, with D possibly called TRBD1 or TRBD2 (5 bases each). The CDR3 contains 14 residues. Trimming shortened V by 8 bases and J by 7 bases, and 21 bases separated the two germline ends. CDR3 bases: TGTGCCAGCGGACCTACGGGACGGAGTAAAGAGCAGTACTTC. Its translation is CASGPTGRSKEQYF.

There are many counts of this clonotype. V is TRBV28 and J is TRBJ2-7; the match to TRBD1 covers 10 bases. The CDR3 contains 18 residues. Germline CDR1 and CDR2: MDHEN and SYDVKM. V gave up 2 bases and J gave up 3 bases; unmatched junction bases: 13. DNA of the CDR3: TGTGCCAGCAGTTTAGTCCCGGGACAGGGGATGCTGTTCTACGAGCAGTACTTC. Its translation is CASSLVPGQGMLFYEQYF.

In this sample, this clonotype turned up a few times. The rearrangement links TRBV6-1 to TRBJ2-6, with TRBD2 matching 11 bases. Losses at the gene ends were 4 bases for V and 0 bases for J; bases not matched to a gene: 2. Germline loops: CDR1 MNHNS, CDR2 SASEGT. The CDR3 has 17 residues. This CDR3 is CASSVTSGVSGANVLTF. The CDR3, as DNA: TGTGCCAGCAGTGTGACTAGCGGGGTCTCTGGGGCCAACGTCCTGACTTTC.

This clonotype appeared many times. For the CDR3, the DNA is TGTGCCAGCAGCCTCGAGGCGGGACCCACCTACGAGCAGTACTTC. This sequence encodes CASSLEAGPTYEQYF. J is TRBJ2-7 and V is TRBV7-2; D may be TRBD2 (6 bases). The V gene's germline CDR1 is SGHTA and CDR2 FQGNSA. Between the trimmed V and J ends, which lost 5 bases and 2 bases, there was a span of 16 bases. The CDR3 consists of 15 residues.

This clonotype came up many times. V gene TRBV2 combines with J gene TRBJ1-4; D possibly corresponds to TRBD1 (5 bases). Germline V gives CDR1 SNHLY, CDR2 FYNNEI. The CDR3 contains 15 residues. With 7 bases removed from V and 2 bases from J, the gap between germline ends came to 14 bases. CDR3 residues: CASTLPGGTNEKLFF. The CDR3 DNA follows: TGTGCCAGCACCCTACCCGGGGGGACTAATGAAAAACTGTTTTTT.

The chain is built from TRBV6-1 and TRBJ1-1; a possible D gene is TRBD1 (5 bases). With 7 bases removed from V and 1 base from J, the gap between germline ends came to 7 bases. The CDR3 covers 12 residues. Germline V CDR1 and CDR2: MNHNS, SASEGT. For the CDR3, the DNA is TGTGCCAGCATCACAGGGAACACTGAAGCTTTCTTT. It specifies CASITGNTEAFF.